This TCR beta chain was captured by sequencing in a study of T-cell reconstitution after alpha-beta-depleted transplantation in children. Study-level findings and limits: Once a year had passed after transplant, T-cell counts and diversity came mostly from newly produced T cells. Expanded graft clones, several hundred of them, were reportedly the source of alpha-beta T cells about two months after transplant. Some patients showed high day-60 TCRbeta diversity, which derived from surviving recipient T cells and thymic progenitors.

In regard to this clonotype: Antigen specificity is unknown.

Unique molecular identifiers were incorporated into the prepared TCRbeta library. TCRdb itself ran the PCR reads through MiXCR, one entry per CDR3 protein. The table shows about 980,000 distinct CDR3 sequences, with roughly 31% occurring only once. CDR3 size: 14 residues. V gave up 5 bases and J gave up 3 bases; unmatched junction bases: 6. This receptor was taken from a boy in the first two years of life who had a stem cell transplant for SCID, so the T cells may come from the graft donor. The chain joins TRBV12-3 or TRBV12-4 to TRBJ2-7; the match to TRBD1 covers 8 bases. The starting material was PBMCs, mostly from graft donor cells, obtained 360 days after TCRalphabeta/CD19-depleted stem cell transplant. The CDR3 DNA follows: TGTGCCAGCAGTGCGGACAGGGAGAGCTACGAGCAGTACTTC. This codes for CASSADRESYEQYF.